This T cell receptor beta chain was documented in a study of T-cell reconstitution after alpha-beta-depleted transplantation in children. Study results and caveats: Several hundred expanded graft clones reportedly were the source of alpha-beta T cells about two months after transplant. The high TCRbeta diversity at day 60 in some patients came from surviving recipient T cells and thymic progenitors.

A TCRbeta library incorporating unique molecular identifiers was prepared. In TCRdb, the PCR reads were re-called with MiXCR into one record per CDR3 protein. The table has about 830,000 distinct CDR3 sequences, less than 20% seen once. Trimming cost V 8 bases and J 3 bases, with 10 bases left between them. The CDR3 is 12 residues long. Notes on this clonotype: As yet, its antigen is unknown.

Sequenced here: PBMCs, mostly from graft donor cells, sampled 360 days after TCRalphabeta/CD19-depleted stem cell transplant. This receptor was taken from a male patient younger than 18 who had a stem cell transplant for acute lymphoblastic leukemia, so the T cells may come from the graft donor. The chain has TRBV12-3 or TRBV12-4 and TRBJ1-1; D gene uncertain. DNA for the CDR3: TGTGCCAGCCTTCCGTTGGACACTGAAGCTTTCTTT. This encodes CASLPLDTEAFF.